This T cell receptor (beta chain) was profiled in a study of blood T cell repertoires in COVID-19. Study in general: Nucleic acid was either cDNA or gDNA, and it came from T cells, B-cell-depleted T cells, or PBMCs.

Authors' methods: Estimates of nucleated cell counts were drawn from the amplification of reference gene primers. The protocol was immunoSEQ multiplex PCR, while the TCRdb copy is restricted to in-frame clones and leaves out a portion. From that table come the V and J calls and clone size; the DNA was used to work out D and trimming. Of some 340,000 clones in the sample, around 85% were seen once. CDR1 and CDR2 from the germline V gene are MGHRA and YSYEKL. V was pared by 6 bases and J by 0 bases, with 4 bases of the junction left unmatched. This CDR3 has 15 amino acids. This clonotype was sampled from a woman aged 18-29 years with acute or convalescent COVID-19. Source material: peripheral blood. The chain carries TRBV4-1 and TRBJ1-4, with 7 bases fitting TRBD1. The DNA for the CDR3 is TGCGCCAGCAGACTCACAGGGGCAACTAATGAAAAACTGTTTTTT. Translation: CASRLTGATNEKLFF.